This T cell receptor beta chain was sequenced in a study of blood T cell repertoires in COVID-19. The CDR3 extends over 13 amino acids. CDR1 is KGHSH, CDR2 LQKENI, per germline. V was shortened by 3 bases and J by 2 bases, with 7 bases between the two germline ends. Participants were placed into cohorts based on the clinical history they reported. Sequencing used immunoSEQ multiplex PCR; TCRdb keeps in-frame clones, though not all of them. The repertoire has a few hundred thousand clones, around 89% of them found once; the top ten carry approximately 9.5%. Sequencing was performed on PBMCs or T cells enriched from blood (not recorded which). This rearrangement joins TRBV18 to TRBJ1-1; D is ambiguous. The TCR sequence derives from a man in his forties who had recovered from COVID-19. The CDR3 coding sequence is TGTGCCAGCTCACCGTCAGGTAACACTGAAGCTTTCTTT. It is translated as CASSPSGNTEAFF.